This T cell receptor (beta chain) came from a study of T cell responses to AZD1222 COVID-19 vaccine. Points from the study as a whole: Nearly half of spike-specific TCRs reportedly target unmutated variant regions.

The sample holds one count of this clone. Antigen: not known. Recipients boosted at about 4 weeks or about 12 weeks are pooled. V shed 0 bases and J shed 5 bases, with 8 bases lying between them. The CDR3 has 14 amino acids. The germline CDR1 and CDR2 sequences are SGHDT and YYEEEE. Using immunoSEQ multiplex PCR, the repertoire was profiled, and TCRdb retains in-frame clones only, with some absent. The data contain some 81,000 clones, 90% to 95% of them singletons. The receptor comes from an adult who received the AZD1222 COVID-19 vaccine. This chain joins TRBV5-6 and TRBJ2-2, with a weak D call TRBD1 (6 bases). The sequences come from peripheral blood, collected 28 days after the second AZD1222 dose. This CDR3 is CASSLEGVTGELFF. The CDR3 coding sequence is TGTGCCAGCAGCTTGGAGGGGGTTACCGGGGAGCTGTTTTTT. Full variable domain (remainder filled in from reference TRBV5-6 and TRBJ2-2): DAGVTQSPTHLIKTRGQQVTLRCSPKSGHDTVSWYQQALGQGPQFIFQYYEEEERQRGNFPDRFSGHQFPNYSSELNVNALLLGDSALYLCASSLEGVTGELFFGEGSRLTVL.